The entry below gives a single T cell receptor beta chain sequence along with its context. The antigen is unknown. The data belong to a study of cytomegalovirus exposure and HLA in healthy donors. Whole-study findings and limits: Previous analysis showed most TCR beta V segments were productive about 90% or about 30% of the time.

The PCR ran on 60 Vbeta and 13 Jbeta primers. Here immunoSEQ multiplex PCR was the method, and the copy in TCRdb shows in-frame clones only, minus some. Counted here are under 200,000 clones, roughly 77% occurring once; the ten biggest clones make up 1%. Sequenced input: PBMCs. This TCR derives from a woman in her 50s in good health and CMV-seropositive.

The chain's CDR3 is CASSERRRTDTQYF. The CDR3 bases are TGTGCCAGTAGTGAGAGAAGGAGGACAGATACGCAGTATTTT. The genes are TRBV19 and TRBJ2-3; a weak D match, TRBD2 (5 bases). The CDR3 sequence is 14 residues long. With 5 bases removed from V and 3 bases from J, the gap between germline ends came to 12 bases. From germline, CDR1 is LNHDA and CDR2 SQIVND (reference sequence).